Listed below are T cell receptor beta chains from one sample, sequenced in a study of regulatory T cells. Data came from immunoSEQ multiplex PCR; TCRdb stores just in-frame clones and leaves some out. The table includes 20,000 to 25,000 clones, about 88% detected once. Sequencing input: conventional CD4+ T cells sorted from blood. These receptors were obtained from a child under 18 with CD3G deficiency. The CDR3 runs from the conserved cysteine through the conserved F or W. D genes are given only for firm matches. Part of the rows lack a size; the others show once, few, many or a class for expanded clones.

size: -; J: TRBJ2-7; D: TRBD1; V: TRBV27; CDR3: CASSSTTGGEQYF; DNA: TGTGCCAGCAGTTCGACGACAGGGGGCGAGCAGTACTTC
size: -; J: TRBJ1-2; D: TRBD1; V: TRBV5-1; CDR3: CASSSGQGTYGYTF; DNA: TGCGCCAGCAGCTCGGGACAGGGAACCTATGGCTACACCTTC
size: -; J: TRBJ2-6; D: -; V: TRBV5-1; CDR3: CASSPGRLAGANVLTF; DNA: TGCGCCAGCAGCCCTGGGAGGTTAGCTGGGGCCAACGTCCTGACTTTC
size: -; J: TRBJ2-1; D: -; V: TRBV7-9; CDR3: CASRQGPYNEQFF; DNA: TGTGCCAGCAGACAGGGCCCCTACAATGAGCAGTTCTTC
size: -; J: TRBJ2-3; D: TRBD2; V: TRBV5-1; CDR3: CASSLALAGGSDTQYF; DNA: TGCGCCAGCAGCTTGGCCTTGGCGGGAGGATCAGATACGCAGTATTTT
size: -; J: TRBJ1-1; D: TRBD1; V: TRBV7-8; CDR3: CASSSQQGRTEAFF; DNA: TGTGCCAGCAGCAGCCAACAGGGGAGAACTGAAGCTTTCTTT
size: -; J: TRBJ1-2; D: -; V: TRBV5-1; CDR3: CASSLDRSSINYGYTF; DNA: TGCGCCAGCAGCTTGGACCGGTCTTCCATTAACTATGGCTACACCTTC
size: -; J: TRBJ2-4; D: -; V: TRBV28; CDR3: CASSTPQSRGNIQYF; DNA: TGTGCCAGCAGCACGCCGCAGTCTAGGGGAAACATTCAGTACTTC
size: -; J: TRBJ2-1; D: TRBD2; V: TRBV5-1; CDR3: CASSPGLVSGLAGVNEQFF; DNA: TGCGCCAGCAGCCCAGGCCTGGTATCGGGACTAGCGGGGGTCAATGAGCAGTTCTTC
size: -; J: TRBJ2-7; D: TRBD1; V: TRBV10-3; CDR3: CAISPTGGKVGSYEQYF; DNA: TGTGCCATCAGTCCCACAGGGGGGAAAGTGGGATCCTACGAGCAGTACTTC
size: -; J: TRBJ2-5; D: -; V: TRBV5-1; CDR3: CASSVQGETQYF; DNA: TGCGCCAGCAGCGTACAGGGAGAGACCCAGTACTTC
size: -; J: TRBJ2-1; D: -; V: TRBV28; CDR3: CASSFRLASYEQFF; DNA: TGTGCCAGCAGTTTTCGCCTAGCGTCCTATGAGCAGTTCTTC
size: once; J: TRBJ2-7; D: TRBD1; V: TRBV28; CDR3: CASSQSGQGYYYEQYF; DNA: TGTGCCAGCAGCCAATCGGGACAGGGCTACTACTACGAGCAGTACTTC
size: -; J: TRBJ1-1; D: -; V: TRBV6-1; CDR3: CASSEPRRGRRTEAFF; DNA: TGTGCCAGCAGTGAACCCCGGCGGGGGCGGAGGACTGAAGCTTTCTTT
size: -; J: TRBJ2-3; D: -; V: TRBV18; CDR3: CASSPTGPYTDTQYF; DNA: TGTGCCAGCTCACCGACAGGCCCCTACACTGATACGCAGTATTTT
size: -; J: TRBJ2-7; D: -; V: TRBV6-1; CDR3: CASSEALATYEQYF; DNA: TGTGCCAGCAGTGAAGCGCTAGCGACCTACGAGCAGTACTTC
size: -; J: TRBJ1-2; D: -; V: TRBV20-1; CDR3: CSAWTAWGYTF; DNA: TGCAGTGCGTGGACCGCTTGGGGCTACACCTTC
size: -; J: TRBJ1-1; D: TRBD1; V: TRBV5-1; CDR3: CASSFGQGYTEAFF; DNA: TGCGCCAGCAGCTTCGGACAGGGTTACACTGAAGCTTTCTTT
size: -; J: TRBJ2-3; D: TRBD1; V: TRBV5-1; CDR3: CASSRDRQGDTQYF; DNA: TGCGCCAGCAGCCGCGATAGACAGGGCGATACGCAGTATTTT
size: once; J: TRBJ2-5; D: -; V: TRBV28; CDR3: CASSFTGKTQYF; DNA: TGTGCCAGCAGTTTTACAGGGAAGACCCAGTACTTC
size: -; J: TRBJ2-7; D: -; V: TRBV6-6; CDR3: CASSWGGASSYEQYF; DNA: TGTGCCAGCAGTTGGGGCGGGGCGAGCTCCTACGAGCAGTACTTC
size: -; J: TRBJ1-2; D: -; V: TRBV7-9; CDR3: CASSPPTGLSGYTF; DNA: TGTGCCAGCAGCCCACCTACAGGGTTGAGTGGCTACACCTTC
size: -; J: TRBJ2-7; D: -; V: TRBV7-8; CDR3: CASSLDGPHYEQYF; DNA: TGTGCCAGCAGCTTAGATGGGCCCCACTACGAGCAGTACTTC
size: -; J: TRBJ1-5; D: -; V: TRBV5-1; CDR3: CASSRPAGGNQPQHF; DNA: TGCGCCAGCAGCCGGCCGGCCGGGGGCAATCAGCCCCAGCATTTT
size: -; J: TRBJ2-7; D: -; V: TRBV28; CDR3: CASSSHYEQYF; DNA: TGTGCCAGCAGTTCTCACTACGAGCAGTACTTC
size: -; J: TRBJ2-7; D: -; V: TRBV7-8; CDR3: CASSPVMGSAYEQYF; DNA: TGTGCCAGCAGCCCAGTCATGGGTAGCGCCTACGAGCAGTACTTC
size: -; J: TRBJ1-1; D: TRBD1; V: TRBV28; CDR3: CASRKGQENTEAFF; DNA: TGTGCCAGCAGGAAGGGACAGGAGAACACTGAAGCTTTCTTT
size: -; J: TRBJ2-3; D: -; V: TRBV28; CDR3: CASGGGTDTQYF; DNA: TGTGCCAGCGGGGGCGGTACAGATACGCAGTATTTT
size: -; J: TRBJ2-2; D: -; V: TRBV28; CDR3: CASSPTRAGVGGWTGELFF; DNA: TGTGCCAGCAGTCCAACTAGGGCCGGGGTCGGCGGGTGGACCGGGGAGCTGTTTTTT
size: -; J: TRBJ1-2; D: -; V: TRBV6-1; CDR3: CASSVSGNYGYTF; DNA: TGTGCCAGCAGTGTGTCAGGGAACTATGGCTACACCTTC
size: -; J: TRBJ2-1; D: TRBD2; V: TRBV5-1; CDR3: CASSLTVGRELYNEQFF; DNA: TGCGCCAGCAGCTTGACGGTCGGGAGGGAGCTGTACAATGAGCAGTTCTTC
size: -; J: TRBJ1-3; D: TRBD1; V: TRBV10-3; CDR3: CATRGQGTNGNTIYF; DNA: TGTGCCACCAGAGGACAGGGAACGAACGGAAACACCATATATTTT
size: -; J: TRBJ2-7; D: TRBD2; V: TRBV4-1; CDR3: CASSQTSGSSYEQYF; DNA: TGCGCCAGCAGCCAGACTAGCGGGAGCTCCTACGAGCAGTACTTC
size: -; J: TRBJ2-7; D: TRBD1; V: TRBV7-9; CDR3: CASSSDRGEVQYF; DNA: TGTGCCAGCAGCTCGGACAGGGGAGAAGTCCAGTACTTC
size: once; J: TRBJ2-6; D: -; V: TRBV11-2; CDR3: CASSLTRGVAGANVLTF; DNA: TGTGCCAGCAGCTTAACGCGGGGAGTGGCTGGGGCCAACGTCCTGACTTTC
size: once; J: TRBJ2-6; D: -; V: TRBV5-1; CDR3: CASSPSSGANVLTF; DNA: TGCGCCAGCAGCCCTAGCTCTGGGGCCAACGTCCTGACTTTC
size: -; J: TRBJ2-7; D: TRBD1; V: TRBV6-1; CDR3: CASSAFMTGATYYEQYF; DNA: TGTGCCAGCAGTGCTTTTATGACAGGGGCAACTTACTACGAGCAGTACTTC
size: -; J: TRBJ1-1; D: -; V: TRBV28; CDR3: CASSSFIGPGDRTEAFF; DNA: TGTGCCAGCAGTTCCTTTATCGGGCCAGGGGATCGCACTGAAGCTTTCTTT
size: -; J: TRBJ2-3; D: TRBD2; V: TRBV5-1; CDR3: CASSLGTSGSTDTQYF; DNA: TGCGCCAGCAGCTTGGGGACTAGCGGGAGCACAGATACGCAGTATTTT
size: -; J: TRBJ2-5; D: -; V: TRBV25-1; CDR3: CASSEERTPETQYF; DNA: TGTGCCAGCAGTGAAGAGAGGACTCCAGAGACCCAGTACTTC
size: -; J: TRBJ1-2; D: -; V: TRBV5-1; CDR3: CASSLAGVSGYTF; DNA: TGCGCCAGCAGCTTGGCGGGCGTTTCTGGCTACACCTTC
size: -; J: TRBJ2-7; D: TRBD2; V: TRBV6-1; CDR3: CASSELRGTSGSNEQYF; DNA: TGTGCCAGCAGTGAATTACGAGGGACTAGCGGGAGTAACGAGCAGTACTTC
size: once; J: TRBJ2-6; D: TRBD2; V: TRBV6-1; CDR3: CASSDSSGRGGANVLTF; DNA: TGTGCCAGCAGTGATTCGAGCGGGAGGGGTGGGGCCAACGTCCTGACTTTC
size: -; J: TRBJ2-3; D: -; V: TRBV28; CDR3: CASSLSSSTDTQYF; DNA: TGTGCCAGCAGTTTAAGTAGTAGCACAGATACGCAGTATTTT
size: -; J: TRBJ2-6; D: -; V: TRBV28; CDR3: CASSSRLGGSGANVLTF; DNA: TGTGCCAGCAGTTCCAGACTGGGGGGCTCTGGGGCCAACGTCCTGACTTTC
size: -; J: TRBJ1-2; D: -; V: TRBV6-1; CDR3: CASSDLGTSRNYGYTF; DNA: TGTGCCAGCAGTGACTTAGGGACCTCAAGGAACTATGGCTACACCTTC
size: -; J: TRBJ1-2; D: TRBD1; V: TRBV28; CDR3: CASSLLDRPYGYTF; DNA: TGTGCCAGCAGTTTATTGGACAGGCCATATGGCTACACCTTC
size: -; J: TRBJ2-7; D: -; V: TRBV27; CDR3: CASLQAYEQYF; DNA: TGTGCCAGCCTCCAGGCCTACGAGCAGTACTTC
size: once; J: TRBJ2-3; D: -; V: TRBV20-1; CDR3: CSAVWGDTQYF; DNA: TGCAGTGCGGTTTGGGGAGATACGCAGTATTTT
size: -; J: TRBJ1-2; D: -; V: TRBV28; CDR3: CASSLSPGARNYGYTF; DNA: TGTGCCAGCAGTTTAAGCCCGGGGGCTAGAAACTATGGCTACACCTTC
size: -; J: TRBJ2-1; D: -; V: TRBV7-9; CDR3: CASSLGVGYGEQFF; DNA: TGTGCCAGCAGCTTAGGGGTAGGGTATGGTGAGCAGTTCTTC